The sequence of this TCR beta chain was determined in a study of T cells in Graves' hyperthyroidism and ophthalmopathy. General observations from the study: Patients with ophthalmopathy were separated from those with stable hyperthyroidism by a 13 V-J model. Blood also contained most expanded thyroid clonotypes above 0.001.

Of note for this clonotype: Its antigen is not known. This clone may be a read error of a much larger clone one base away.

RNA transcripts provided the source from which TCR beta CDR3 regions were amplified. The HTBI primer set drove a first-round RT-PCR of the TCR CDR3. TCRdb re-called the multiplex PCR reads with MiXCR, one entry per CDR3 protein. The sample consists of over 700,000 distinct CDR3 sequences, about a third of them appearing once. Each diagnosis drew on symptoms, thyroxine, TRAb, thyroid ultrasound and orbital computed tomography findings. V was shortened by 6 bases and J by 3 bases, with 23 bases between the two germline ends. Germline assignment: CDR1 SNHLY and CDR2 FYNNEI. The CDR3 has 17 amino acids. This chain uses TRBV2 with TRBJ2-5; TRBD2 is a possible D gene (6 bases). The sample was blood. This receptor was obtained from a woman in her forties with Graves' hyperthyroidism. Here the CDR3 reads CASSLLGRVWGEETQYF. Written as DNA, the CDR3 is TGTGCCAGCAGCTTACTGGGCAGGGTCTGGGGGGAAGAGACCCAGTACTTC.